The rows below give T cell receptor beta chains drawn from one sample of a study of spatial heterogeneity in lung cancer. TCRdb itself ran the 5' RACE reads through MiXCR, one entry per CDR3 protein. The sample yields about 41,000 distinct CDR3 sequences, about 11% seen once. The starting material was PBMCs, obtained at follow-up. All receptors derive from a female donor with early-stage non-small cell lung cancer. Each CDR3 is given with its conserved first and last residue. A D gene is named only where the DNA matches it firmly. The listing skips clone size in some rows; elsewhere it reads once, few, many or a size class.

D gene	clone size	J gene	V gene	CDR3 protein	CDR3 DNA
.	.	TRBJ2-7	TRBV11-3	CASSRQQDEQYF	TGTGCCAGCAGTCGTCAGCAGGACGAGCAGTACTTC
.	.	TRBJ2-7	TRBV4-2	CASSPRRGAYEQYF	TGTGCCAGCAGCCCCCGCAGGGGGGCCTACGAGCAGTACTTC
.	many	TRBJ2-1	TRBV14	CASSQDIGRGEQFF	TGTGCCAGCAGCCAAGATATAGGGCGGGGTGAGCAGTTCTTC
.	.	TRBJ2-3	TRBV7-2	CATRGGQGFIDTQYF	TGTGCCACTCGGGGGGGACAGGGATTTATAGATACGCAGTATTTT
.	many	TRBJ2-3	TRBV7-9	CASSRQTPTGLDTQYF	TGTGCCAGCAGCCGACAGACACCAACTGGATTAGATACGCAGTATTTT
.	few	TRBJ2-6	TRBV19	CASNPGRSEGANVLTF	TGTGCCAGTAACCCGGGTCGGTCGGAAGGGGCCAACGTCCTGACTTTC
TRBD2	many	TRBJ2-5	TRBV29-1	CSVLGTSGGAQTQYF	TGCAGCGTTCTCGGGACTAGCGGGGGGGCCCAGACCCAGTACTTC
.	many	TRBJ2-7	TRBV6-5	CASSYGQGAYEQYF	TGTGCCAGCAGTTACGGGCAGGGAGCCTACGAGCAGTACTTC
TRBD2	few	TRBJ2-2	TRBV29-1	CSARDTGGPNTGELFF	TGCAGCGCCCGAGACACGGGGGGGCCTAACACCGGGGAGCTGTTTTTT
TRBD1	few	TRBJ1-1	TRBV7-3	CASSPTGGEAFF	TGTGCCAGCAGCCCCACAGGGGGTGAAGCTTTCTTT
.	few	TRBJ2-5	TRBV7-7	CASSLGPKETQYF	TGTGCCAGCAGCTTAGGCCCCAAAGAGACCCAGTACTTC
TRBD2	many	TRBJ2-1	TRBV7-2	CASSLTGDYYNEQFF	TGTGCCAGCAGCTTAACCGGGGACTACTACAATGAGCAGTTCTTC
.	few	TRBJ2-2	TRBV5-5	CASSPRFSWNTGELFF	TGTGCCAGCAGCCCCCGTTTTAGCTGGAACACCGGGGAGCTGTTTTTT
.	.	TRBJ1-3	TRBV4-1	CASSQVFGNTIYF	TGCGCCAGCAGCCAGGTATTTGGAAACACCATATATTTT
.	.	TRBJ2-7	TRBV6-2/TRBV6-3	CASSLSRWDEQYF	TGTGCCAGCAGTTTGTCCAGGTGGGACGAGCAGTACTTC
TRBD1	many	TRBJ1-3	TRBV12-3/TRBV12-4	CASSLGTGAFAGNTIYF	TGTGCCAGCAGTTTGGGGACAGGGGCCTTCGCTGGAAACACCATATATTTT
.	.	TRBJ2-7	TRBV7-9	CASSLDHRQGGDEQYF	TGTGCCAGCAGCTTAGACCACCGGCAGGGGGGTGACGAGCAGTACTTC
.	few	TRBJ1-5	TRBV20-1	CSARIGRNQPQHF	TGCAGTGCTAGGATTGGCAGAAATCAGCCCCAGCATTTT
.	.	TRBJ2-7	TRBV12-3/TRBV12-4	CASRDGTYEQYF	TGTGCCAGCAGGGACGGTACCTACGAGCAGTACTTC
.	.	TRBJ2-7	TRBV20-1	CSASQARSEQYF	TGCAGTGCTAGTCAGGCCAGAAGCGAGCAGTACTTC
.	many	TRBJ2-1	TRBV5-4	CASSLGGAEQFF	TGTGCCAGCAGCCTTGGTGGAGCTGAGCAGTTCTTC
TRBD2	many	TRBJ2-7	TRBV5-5	CASSQRDVSSYEQYF	TGTGCCAGCAGCCAGCGGGACGTTAGCTCCTACGAGCAGTACTTC
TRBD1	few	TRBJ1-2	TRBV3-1	CASSRTGGPYGYTF	TGTGCCAGCAGCCGCACAGGGGGCCCTTATGGCTACACCTTC
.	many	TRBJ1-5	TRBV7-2	CASSLSGNSNQPQHF	TGTGCCAGCAGCTTATCCGGGAATAGCAATCAGCCCCAGCATTTT
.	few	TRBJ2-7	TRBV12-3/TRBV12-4	CASSLRGLEEQYF	TGTGCCAGCAGTCTACGGGGACTTGAGGAGCAGTACTTC
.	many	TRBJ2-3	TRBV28	CASRPGGTDTQYF	TGTGCCAGCAGGCCTGGCGGCACAGATACGCAGTATTTT
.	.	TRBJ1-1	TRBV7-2	CASSLRLEAFF	TGTGCCAGCAGCTTAAGGCTTGAAGCTTTCTTT
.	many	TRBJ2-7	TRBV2	CATLETANSYEQYF	TGTGCCACTCTCGAGACGGCAAACTCCTACGAGCAGTACTTC
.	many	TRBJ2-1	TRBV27	CASRPQGASSYNEQFF	TGTGCCAGCAGACCACAGGGCGCCAGCTCCTACAATGAGCAGTTCTTC
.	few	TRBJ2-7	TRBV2	CATQFSKAGEQYF	TGTGCCACCCAATTCTCCAAGGCGGGGGAGCAGTACTTC
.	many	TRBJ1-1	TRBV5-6	CASSLDGDPEAFF	TGTGCCAGCAGCTTGGACGGAGACCCTGAAGCTTTCTTT
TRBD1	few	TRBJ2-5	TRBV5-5	CASSLQQGPPQYF	TGTGCCAGCAGCCTTCAACAGGGGCCGCCCCAGTACTTC
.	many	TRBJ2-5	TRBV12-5	CASGPTGLPTQYF	TGTGCTAGTGGTCCGACCGGGTTACCAACCCAGTACTTC
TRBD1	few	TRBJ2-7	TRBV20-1	CSAPGGTGSYEQYF	TGCAGTGCTCCAGGCGGGACAGGGTCCTACGAGCAGTACTTC
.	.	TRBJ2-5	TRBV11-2	CASSDGGTQYF	TGTGCCAGCAGCGACGGGGGGACCCAGTACTTC
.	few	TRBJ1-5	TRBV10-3	CAIKRAGQNQPQHF	TGTGCCATCAAGAGGGCCGGACAGAATCAGCCCCAGCATTTT
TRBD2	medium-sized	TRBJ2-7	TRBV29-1	CSAVRTSGGDEQYF	TGCAGCGCCGTCCGGACTAGCGGGGGGGATGAGCAGTACTTC
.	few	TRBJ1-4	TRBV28	CASSADSGNEKLFF	TGTGCCAGCAGTGCGGACAGTGGGAATGAAAAACTGTTTTTT
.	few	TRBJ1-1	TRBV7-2	CASSLAVSTEAFF	TGTGCCAGCAGCTTAGCAGTTTCCACTGAAGCTTTCTTT
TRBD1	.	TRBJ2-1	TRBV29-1	CSVGGQGVAYNEQFF	TGCAGCGTTGGAGGACAGGGAGTCGCCTACAATGAGCAGTTCTTC
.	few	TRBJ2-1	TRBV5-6	CASSLRWREQFF	TGTGCCAGCAGCTTGCGTTGGAGGGAGCAGTTCTTC
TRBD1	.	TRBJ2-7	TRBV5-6	CASRPWGRGYEQYF	TGTGCCAGCAGACCGTGGGGCAGGGGGTACGAGCAGTACTTC
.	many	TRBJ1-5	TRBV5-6	CASSLGRRFSSNQPQHF	TGTGCCAGCAGCTTGGGAAGGAGGTTTTCAAGCAATCAGCCCCAGCATTTT
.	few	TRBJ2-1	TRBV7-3	CASSTTSDEQFF	TGTGCCAGCAGCACTACGTCGGATGAGCAGTTCTTC
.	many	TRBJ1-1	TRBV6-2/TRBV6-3	CASSPRARSTEAFF	TGTGCCAGCAGTCCAAGGGCGCGGAGCACTGAAGCTTTCTTT
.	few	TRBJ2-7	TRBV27	CASSPKAYYEQYF	TGTGCCAGCAGTCCGAAGGCCTACTACGAGCAGTACTTC
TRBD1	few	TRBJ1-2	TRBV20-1	CSATPRDSYGYTF	TGCAGTGCTACTCCGCGGGACAGCTATGGCTACACCTTC
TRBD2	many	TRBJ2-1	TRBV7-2	CASSLVGTSSYNEQFF	TGTGCCAGCAGCTTAGTGGGGACTAGCTCCTACAATGAGCAGTTCTTC
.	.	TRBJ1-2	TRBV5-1	CASSLTLDRTYGYTF	TGCGCCAGCAGCTTGACCCTAGACAGGACCTATGGCTACACCTTC
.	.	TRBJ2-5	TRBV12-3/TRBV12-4	CASTLDLLPQETQYF	TGTGCCAGCACCTTGGACCTCCTCCCCCAAGAGACCCAGTACTTC
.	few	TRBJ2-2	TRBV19	CASSSITGLTDTGELFF	TGTGCCAGTAGTTCCATTACAGGGTTAACGGACACCGGGGAGCTGTTTTTT
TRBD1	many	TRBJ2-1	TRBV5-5	CASSALGQGARNEQFF	TGTGCCAGCAGCGCCCTCGGACAGGGGGCTAGGAATGAGCAGTTCTTC
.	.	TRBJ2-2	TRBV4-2	CASSQDEEQNGEPFF	TGTGCCAGCAGCCAAGATGAGGAGCAGAACGGGGAGCCGTTTTTT
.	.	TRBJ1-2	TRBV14	CASSQDLGGRNGYTF	TGTGCCAGCAGCCAAGATCTGGGAGGGAGGAATGGCTACACCTTC
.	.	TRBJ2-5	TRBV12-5	CASGLDRAQETQYF	TGTGCTAGTGGTTTGGACAGGGCCCAAGAGACCCAGTACTTC